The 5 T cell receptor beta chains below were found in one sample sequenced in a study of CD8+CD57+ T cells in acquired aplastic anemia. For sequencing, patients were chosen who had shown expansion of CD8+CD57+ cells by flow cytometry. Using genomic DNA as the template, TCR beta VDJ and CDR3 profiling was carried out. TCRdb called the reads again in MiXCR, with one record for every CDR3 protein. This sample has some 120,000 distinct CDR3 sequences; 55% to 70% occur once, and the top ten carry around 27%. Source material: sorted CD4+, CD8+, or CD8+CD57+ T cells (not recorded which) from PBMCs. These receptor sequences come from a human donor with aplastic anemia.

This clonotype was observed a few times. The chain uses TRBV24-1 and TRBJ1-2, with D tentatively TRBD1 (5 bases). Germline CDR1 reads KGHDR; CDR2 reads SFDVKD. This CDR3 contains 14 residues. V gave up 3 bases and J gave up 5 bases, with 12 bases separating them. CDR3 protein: CATSDTPGMYGYTF. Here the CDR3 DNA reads TGTGCCACCAGTGATACTCCAGGGATGTATGGCTACACCTTC.

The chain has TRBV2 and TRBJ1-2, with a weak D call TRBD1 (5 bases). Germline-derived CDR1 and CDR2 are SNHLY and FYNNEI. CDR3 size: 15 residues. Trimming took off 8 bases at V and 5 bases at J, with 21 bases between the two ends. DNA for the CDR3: TGTGCCAGCCCCGTGACAGCACCCCCGAGGTATGGCTACACCTTC. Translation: CASPVTAPPRYGYTF.

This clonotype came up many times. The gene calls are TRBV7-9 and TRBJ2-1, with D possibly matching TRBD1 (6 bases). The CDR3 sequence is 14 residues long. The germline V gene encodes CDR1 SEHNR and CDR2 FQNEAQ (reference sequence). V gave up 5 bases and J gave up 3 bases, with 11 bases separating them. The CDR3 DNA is TGTGCCAGCAGCCCGGACAGATACTACAATGAGCAGTTCTTC. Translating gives CASSPDRYYNEQFF.

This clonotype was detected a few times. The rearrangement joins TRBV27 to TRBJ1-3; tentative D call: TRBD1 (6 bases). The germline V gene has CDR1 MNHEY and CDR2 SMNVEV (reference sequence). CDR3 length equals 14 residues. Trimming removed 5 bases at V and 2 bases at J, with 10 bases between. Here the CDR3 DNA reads TGTGCCAGCAGTGAGAACAGGGCTGGAAACACCATATATTTT. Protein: CASSENRAGNTIYF.

The CDR3 loop reads CASSETDQETQYF. DNA for the CDR3: TGTGCCAGCAGCGAGACAGACCAAGAGACCCAGTACTTC. The chain joins TRBV9 to TRBJ2-5; D might be TRBD1 (5 bases). The V gene lost 3 bases and the J gene lost 0 bases, with 6 bases spanning the gap. The CDR3 spans 13 residues. Germline lookup yields CDR1 SGDLS and CDR2 YYNGEE.